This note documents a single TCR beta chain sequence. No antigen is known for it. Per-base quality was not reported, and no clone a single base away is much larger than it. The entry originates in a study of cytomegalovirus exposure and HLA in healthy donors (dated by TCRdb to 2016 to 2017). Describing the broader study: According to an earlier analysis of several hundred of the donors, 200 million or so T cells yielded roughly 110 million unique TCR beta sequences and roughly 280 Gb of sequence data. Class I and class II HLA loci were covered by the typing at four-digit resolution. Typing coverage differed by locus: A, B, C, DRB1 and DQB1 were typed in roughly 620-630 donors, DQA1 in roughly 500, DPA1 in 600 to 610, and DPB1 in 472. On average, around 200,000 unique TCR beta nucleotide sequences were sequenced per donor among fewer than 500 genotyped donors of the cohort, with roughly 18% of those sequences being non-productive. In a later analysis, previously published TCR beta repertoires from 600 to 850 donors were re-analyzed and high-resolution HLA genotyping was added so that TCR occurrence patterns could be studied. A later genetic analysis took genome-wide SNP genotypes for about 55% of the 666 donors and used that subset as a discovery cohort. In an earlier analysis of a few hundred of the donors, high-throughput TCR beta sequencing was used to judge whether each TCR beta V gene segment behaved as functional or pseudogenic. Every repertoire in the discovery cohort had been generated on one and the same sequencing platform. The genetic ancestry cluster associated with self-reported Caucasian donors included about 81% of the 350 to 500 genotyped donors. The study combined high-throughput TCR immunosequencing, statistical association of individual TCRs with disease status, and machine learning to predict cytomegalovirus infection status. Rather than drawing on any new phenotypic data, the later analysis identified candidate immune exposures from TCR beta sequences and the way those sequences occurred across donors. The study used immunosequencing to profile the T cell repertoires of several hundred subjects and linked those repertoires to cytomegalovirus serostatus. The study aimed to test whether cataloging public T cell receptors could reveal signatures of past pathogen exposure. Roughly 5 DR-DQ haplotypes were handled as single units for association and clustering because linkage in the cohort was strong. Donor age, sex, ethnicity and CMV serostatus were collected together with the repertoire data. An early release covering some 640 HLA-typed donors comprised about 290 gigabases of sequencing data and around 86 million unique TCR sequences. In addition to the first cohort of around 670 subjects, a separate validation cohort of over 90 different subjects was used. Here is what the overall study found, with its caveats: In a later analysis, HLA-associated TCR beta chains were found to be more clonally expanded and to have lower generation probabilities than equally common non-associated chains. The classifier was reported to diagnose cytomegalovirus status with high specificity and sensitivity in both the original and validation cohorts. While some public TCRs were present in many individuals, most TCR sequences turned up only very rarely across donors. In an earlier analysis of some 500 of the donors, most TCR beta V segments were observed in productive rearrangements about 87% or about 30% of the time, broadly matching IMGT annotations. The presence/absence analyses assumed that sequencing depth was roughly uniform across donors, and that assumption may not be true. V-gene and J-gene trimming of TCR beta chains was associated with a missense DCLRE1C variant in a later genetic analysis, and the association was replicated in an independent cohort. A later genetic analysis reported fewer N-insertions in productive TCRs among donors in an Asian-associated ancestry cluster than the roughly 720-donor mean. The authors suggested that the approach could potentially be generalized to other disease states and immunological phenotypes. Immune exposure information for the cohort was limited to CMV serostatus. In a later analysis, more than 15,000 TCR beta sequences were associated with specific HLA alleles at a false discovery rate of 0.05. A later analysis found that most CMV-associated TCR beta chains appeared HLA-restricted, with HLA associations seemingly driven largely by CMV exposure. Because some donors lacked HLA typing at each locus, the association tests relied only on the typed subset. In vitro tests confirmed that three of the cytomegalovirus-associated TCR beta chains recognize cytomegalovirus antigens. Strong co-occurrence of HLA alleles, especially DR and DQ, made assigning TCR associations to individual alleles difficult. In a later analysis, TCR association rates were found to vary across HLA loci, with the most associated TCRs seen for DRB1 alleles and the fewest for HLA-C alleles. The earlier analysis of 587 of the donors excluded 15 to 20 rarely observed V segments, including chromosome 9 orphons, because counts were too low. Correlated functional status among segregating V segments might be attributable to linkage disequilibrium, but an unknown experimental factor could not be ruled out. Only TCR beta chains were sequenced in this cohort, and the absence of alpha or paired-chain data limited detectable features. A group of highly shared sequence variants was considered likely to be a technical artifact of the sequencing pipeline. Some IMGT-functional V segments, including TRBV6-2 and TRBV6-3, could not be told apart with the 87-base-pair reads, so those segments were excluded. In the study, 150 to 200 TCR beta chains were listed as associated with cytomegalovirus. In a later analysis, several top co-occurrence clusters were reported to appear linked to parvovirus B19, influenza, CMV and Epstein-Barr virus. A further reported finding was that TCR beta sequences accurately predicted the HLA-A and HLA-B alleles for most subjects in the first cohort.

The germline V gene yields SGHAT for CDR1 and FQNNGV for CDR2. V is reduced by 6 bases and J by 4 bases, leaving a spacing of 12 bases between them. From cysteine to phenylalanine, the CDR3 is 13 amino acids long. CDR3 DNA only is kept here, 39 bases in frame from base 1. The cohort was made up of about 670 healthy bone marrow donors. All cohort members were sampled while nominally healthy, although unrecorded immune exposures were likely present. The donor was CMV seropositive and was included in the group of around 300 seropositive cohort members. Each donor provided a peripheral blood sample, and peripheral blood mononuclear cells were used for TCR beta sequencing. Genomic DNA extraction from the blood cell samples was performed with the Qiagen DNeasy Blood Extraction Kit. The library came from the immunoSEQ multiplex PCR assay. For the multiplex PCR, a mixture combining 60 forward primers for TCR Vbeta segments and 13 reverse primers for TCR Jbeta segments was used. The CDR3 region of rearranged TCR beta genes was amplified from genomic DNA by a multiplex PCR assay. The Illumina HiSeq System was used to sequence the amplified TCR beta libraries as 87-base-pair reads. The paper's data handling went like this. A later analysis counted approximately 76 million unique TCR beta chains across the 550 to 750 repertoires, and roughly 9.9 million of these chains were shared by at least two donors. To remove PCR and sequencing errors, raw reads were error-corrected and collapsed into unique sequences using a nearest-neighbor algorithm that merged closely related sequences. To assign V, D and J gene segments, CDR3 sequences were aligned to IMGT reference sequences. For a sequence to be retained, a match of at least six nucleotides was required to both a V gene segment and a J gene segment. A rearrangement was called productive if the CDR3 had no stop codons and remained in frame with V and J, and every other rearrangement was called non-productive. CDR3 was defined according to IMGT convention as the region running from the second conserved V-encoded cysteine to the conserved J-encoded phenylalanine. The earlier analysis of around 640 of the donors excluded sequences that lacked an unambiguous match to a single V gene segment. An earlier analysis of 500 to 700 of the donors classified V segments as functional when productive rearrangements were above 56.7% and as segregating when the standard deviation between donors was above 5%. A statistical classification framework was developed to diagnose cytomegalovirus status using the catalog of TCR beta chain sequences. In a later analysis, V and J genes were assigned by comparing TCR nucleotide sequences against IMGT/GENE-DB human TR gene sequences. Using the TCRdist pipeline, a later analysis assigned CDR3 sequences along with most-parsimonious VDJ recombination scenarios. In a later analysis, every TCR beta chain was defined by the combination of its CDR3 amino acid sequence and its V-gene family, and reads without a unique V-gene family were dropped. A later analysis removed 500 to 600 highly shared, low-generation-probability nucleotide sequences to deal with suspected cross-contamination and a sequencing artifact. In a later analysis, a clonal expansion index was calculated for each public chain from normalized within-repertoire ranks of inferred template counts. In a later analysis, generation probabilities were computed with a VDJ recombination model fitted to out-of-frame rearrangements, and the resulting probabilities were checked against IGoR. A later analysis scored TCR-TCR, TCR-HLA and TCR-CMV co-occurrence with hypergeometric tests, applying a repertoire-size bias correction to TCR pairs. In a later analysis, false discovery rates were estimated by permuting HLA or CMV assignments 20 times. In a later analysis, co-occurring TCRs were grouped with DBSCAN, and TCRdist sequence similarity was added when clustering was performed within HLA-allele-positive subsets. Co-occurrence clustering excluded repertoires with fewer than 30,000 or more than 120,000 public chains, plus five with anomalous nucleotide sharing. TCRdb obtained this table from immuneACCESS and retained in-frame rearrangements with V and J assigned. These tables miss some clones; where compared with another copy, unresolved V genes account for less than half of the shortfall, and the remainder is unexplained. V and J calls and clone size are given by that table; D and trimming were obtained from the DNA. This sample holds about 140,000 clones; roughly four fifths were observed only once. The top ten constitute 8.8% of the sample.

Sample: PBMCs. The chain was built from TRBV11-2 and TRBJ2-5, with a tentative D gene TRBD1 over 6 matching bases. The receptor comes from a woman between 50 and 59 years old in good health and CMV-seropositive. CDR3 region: CASSRVRGETQYF. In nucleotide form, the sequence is TGTGCCAGCAGTCGAGTCAGGGGAGAGACCCAGTACTTC.